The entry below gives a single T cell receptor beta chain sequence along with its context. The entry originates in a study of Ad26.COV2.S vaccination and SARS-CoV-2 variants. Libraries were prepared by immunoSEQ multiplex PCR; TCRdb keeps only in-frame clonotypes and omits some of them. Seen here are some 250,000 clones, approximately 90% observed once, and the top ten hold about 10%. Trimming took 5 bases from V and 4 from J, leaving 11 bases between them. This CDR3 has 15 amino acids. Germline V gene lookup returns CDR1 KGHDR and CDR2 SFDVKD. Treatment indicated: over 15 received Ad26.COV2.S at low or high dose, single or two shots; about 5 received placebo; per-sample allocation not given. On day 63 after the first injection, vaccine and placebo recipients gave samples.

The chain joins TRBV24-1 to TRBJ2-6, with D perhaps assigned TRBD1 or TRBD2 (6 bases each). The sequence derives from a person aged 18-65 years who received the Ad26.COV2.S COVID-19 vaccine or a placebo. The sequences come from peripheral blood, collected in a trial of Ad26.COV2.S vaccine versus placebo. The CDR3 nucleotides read TGTGCCACCAGTGTTGGGGGGCAGGGGGCCAACGTCCTGACTTTC. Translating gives CATSVGGQGANVLTF.